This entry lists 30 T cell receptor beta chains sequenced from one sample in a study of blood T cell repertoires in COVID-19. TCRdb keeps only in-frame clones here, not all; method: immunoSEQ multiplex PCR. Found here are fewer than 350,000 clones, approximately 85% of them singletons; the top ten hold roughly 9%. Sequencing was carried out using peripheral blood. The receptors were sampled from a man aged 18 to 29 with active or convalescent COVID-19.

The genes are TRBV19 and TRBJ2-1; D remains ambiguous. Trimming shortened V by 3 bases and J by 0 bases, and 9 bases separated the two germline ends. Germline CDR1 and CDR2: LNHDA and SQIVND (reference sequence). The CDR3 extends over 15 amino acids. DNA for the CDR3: TGTGCCAGTAGTATCGAGACAAGCTCCTACAATGAGCAGTTCTTC. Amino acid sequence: CASSIETSSYNEQFF. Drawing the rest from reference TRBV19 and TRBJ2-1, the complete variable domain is DGGITQSPKYLFRKEGQNVTLSCEQNLNHDAMYWYRQDPGQGLRLIYYSQIVNDFQKGDIAEGYSVSREKKESFPLTVTSAQKNPTAFYLCASSIETSSYNEQFFGPGTRLTVL.

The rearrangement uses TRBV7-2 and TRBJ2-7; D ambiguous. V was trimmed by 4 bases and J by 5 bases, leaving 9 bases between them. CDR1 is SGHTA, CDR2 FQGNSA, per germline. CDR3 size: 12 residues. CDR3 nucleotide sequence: TGTGCCAGCAGCTCGATCACGGACGAGCAGTACTTC. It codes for CASSSITDEQYF. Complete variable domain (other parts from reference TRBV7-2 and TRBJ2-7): GAGVSQSPSNKVTEKGKDVELRCDPISGHTALYWYRQSLGQGLEFLIYFQGNSAPDKSGLPSDRFSAERTGGSVSTLTIQRTQQEDSAVYLCASSSITDEQYFGPGTRLTVT.

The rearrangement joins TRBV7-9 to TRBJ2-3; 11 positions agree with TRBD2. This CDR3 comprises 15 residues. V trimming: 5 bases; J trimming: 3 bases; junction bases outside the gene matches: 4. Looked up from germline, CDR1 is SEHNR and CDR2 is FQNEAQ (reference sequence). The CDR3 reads CASSALAGVTDTQYF. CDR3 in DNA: TGTGCCAGCAGCGCACTAGCGGGGGTTACAGATACGCAGTATTTT.

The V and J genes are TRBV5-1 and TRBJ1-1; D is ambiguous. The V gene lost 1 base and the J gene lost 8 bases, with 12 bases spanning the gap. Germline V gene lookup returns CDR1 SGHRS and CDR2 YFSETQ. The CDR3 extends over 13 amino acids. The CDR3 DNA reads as TGCGCCAGCAGCTTGAGCGCCGGTCGGGAAGCTTTCTTT. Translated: CASSLSAGREAFF.

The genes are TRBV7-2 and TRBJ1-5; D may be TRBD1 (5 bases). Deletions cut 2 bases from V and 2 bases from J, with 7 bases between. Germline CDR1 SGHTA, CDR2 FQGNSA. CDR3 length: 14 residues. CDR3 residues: CASSLWGGNQPQHF. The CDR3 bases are TGTGCCAGCAGCTTATGGGGCGGCAATCAGCCCCAGCATTTT.

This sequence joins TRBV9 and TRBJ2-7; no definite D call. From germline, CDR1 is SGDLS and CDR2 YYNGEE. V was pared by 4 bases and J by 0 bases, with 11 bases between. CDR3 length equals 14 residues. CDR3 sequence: CASSNRLGSYEQYF. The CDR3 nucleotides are TGTGCCAGCAGCAACCGACTCGGCTCCTACGAGCAGTACTTC.

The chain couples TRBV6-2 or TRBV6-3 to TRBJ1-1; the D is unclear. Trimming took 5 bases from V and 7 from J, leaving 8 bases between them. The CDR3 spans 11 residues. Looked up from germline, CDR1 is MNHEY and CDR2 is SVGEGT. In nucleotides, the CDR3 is TGTGCCAGCAGTCTCCGGTTTGAAGCTTTCTTT. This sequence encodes CASSLRFEAFF.

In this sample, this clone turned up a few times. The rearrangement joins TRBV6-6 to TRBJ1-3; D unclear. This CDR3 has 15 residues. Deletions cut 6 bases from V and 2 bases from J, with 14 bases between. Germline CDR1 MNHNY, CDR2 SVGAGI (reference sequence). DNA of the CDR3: TGTGCCAGCAGAGACCTGCTAGCTGCTGGAAACACCATATATTTT. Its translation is CASRDLLAAGNTIYF.

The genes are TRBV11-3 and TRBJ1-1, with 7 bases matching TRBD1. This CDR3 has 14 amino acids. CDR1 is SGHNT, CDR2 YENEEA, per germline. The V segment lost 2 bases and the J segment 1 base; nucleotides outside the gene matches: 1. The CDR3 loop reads CASSLQGGNTEAFF. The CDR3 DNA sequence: TGTGCCAGCAGCTTACAGGGGGGGAACACTGAAGCTTTCTTT.

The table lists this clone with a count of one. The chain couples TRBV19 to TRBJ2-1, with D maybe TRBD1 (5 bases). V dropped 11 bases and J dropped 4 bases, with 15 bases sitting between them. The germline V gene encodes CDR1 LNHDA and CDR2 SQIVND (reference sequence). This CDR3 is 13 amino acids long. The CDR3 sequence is CACRSQVYNEQFF. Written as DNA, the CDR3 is TGTGCCTGTCGCTCACAGGTTTACAATGAGCAGTTCTTC.

The CDR3 DNA follows: TGTGCCAGCAGCGGAGACAGGGCGGCCTACAATGAGCAGTTCTTC. This translates into CASSGDRAAYNEQFF. This chain links TRBV9 with TRBJ2-1; the match to TRBD1 covers 7 bases. This CDR3 comprises 15 residues. Germline assignment: CDR1 SGDLS and CDR2 YYNGEE. The trim removed 3 bases at V and 2 bases at J, leaving 5 bases unmatched.

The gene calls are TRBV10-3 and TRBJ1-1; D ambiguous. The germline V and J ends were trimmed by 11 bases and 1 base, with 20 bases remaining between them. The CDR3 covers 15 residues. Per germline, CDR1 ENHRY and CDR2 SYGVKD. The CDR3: CAPLTPTRPNTEAFF. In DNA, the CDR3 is TGTGCCCCCTTAACGCCGACGCGGCCGAACACTGAAGCTTTCTTT.

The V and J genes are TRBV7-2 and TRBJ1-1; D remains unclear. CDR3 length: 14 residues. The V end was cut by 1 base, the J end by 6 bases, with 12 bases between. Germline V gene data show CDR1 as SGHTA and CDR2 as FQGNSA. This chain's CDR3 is CASSLELTLPEAFF. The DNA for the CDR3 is TGTGCCAGCAGCTTAGAATTGACATTGCCTGAAGCTTTCTTT.

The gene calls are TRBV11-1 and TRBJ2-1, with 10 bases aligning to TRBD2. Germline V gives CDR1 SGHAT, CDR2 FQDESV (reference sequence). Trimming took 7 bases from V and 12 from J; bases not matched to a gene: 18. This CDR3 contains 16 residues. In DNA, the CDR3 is TGTGCCAGCACCCTATTTAGCGGGGGGACAAGAACGGGGCAGTTCTTC. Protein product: CASTLFSGGTRTGQFF.

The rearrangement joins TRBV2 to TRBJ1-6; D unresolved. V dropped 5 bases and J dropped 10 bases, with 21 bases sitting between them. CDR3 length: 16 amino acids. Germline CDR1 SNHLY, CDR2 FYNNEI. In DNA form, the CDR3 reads TGTGCCAGCAGTCCAACGACTGAGGCGAATTTGTCACCCCTCCACTTT. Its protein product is CASSPTTEANLSPLHF. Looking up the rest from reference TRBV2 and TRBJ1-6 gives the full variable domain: EPEVTQTPSHQVTQMGQEVILRCVPISNHLYFYWYRQILGQKVEFLVSFYNNEISEKSEIFDDQFSVERPDGSNFTLKIRSTKLEDSAMYFCASSPTTEANLSPLHFGNGTRLTVT.

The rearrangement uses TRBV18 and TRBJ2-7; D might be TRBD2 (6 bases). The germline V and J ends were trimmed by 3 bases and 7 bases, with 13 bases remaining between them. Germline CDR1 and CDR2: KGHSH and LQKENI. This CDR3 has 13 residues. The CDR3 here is CASSPGAGREQYF. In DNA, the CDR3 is TGTGCCAGCTCACCTGGGGCAGGGAGGGAGCAGTACTTC.

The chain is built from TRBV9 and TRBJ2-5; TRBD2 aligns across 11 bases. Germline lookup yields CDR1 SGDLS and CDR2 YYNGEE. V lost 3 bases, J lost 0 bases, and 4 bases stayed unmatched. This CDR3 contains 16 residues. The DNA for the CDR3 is TGTGCCAGCAGCGCTACTAGCGGGGGCCACCAAGAGACCCAGTACTTC. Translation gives CASSATSGGHQETQYF.

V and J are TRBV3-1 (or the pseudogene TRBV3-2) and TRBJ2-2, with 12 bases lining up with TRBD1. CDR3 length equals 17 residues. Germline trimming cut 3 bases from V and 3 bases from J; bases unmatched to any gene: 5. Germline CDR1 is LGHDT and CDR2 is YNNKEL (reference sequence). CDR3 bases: TGTGCCAGCAGCCAGGGACAGGGGGCCGTGGACACCGGGGAGCTGTTTTTT. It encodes CASSQGQGAVDTGELFF.

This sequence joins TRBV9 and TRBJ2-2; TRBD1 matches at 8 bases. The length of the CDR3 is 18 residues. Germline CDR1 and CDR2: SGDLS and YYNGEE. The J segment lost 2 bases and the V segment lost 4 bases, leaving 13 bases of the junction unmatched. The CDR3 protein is CASSRGLGQGGNTGELFF. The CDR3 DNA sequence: TGTGCCAGCAGCCGAGGTCTCGGACAGGGTGGAAACACCGGGGAGCTGTTTTTT.

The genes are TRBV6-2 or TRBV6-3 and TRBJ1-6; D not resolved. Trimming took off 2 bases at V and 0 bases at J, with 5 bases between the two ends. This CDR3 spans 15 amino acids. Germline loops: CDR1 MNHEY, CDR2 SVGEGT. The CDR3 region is CASSYKSSYNSPLHF. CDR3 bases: TGTGCCAGCAGTTACAAGAGCTCCTATAATTCACCCCTCCACTTT.

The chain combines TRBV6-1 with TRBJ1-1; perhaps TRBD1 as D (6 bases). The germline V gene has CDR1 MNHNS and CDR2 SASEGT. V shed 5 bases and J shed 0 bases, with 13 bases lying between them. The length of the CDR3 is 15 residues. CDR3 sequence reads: CASSWITGMNTEAFF. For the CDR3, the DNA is TGTGCCAGCAGTTGGATCACAGGGATGAACACTGAAGCTTTCTTT.

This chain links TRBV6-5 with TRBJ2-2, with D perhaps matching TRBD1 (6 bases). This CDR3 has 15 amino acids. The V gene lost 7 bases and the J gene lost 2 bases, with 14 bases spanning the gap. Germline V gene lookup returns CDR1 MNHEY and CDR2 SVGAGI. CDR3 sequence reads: CASTATDSNTGELFF. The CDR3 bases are TGTGCCAGCACCGCCACGGACAGCAACACCGGGGAGCTGTTTTTT.

The CDR3, as DNA: TGTGCCTGGAGTGTAATTTGGAACAGGGAGAATTATAGCAATCAGCCCCAGCATTTT. Its translation: CAWSVIWNRENYSNQPQHF. The rearrangement joins TRBV30 to TRBJ1-5; D perhaps matches TRBD1 (6 bases). Germline CDR1 is GTSNPN and CDR2 is SVGIG (reference sequence). V was trimmed by 0 bases and J by 0 bases, leaving 21 bases between them. This CDR3 is 19 amino acids long.

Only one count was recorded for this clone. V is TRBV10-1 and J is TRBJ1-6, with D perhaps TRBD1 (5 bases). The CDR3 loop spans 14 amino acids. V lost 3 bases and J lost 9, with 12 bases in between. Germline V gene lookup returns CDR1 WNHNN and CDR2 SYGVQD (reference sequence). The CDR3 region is CASSESRVGSPLHF. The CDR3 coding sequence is TGCGCCAGCAGTGAAAGCAGGGTGGGTTCACCCCTCCACTTT.

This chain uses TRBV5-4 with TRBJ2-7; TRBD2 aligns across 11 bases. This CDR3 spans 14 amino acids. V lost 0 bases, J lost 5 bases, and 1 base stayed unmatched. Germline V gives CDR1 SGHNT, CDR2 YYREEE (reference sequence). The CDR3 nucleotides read TGTGCCAGCAGCTTGGCACTAGCGGGGGACGAGCAGTACTTC. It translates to CASSLALAGDEQYF.

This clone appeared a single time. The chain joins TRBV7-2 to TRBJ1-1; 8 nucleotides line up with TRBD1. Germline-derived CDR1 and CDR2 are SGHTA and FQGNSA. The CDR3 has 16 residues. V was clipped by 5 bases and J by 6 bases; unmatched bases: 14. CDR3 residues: CASSQPYGQGPPEAFF. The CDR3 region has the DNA TGTGCCAGCAGCCAACCATATGGACAGGGTCCGCCTGAAGCTTTCTTT.

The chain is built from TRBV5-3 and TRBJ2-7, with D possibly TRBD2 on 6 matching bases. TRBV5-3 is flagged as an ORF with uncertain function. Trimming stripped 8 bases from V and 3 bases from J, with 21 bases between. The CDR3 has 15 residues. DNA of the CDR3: TGTGCCAGGACCAACGGGGGACCCCGGTTCTACGAGCAGTACTTC. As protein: CARTNGGPRFYEQYF.

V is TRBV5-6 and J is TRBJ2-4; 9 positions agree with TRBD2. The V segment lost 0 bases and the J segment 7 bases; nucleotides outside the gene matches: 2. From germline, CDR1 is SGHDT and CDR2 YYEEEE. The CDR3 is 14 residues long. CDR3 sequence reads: CASSLVAGGNIQYF. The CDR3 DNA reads TGTGCCAGCAGCTTGGTCGCGGGAGGGAACATTCAGTACTTC.

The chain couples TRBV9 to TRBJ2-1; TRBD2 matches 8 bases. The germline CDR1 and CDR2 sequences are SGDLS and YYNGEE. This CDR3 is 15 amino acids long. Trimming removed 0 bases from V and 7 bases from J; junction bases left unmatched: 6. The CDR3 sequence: CASSVAGSGENEQFF. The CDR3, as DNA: TGTGCCAGCAGCGTAGCAGGTAGCGGGGAGAATGAGCAGTTCTTC.

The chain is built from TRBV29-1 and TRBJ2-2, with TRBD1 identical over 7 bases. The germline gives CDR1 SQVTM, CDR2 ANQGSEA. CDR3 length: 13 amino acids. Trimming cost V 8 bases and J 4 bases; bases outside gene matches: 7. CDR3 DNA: TGCAGCACTGGGACAGAAACCACCGGGGAGCTGTTTTTT. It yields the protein CSTGTETTGELFF.